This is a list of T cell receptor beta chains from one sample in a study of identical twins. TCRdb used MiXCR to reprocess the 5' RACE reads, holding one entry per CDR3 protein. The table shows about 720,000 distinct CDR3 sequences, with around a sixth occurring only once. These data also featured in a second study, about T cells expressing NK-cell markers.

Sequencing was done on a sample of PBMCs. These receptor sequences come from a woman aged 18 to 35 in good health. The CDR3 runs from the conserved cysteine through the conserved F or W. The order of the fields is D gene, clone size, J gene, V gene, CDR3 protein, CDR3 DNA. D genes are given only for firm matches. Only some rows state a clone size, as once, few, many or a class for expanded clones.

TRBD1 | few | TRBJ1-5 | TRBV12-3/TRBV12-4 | CASTATGVGQPQHF | TGTGCCAGCACCGCGACAGGGGTGGGGCAGCCCCAGCATTTT
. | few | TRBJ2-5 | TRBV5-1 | CASAVQIQETQYF | TGCGCCAGTGCGGTACAAATCCAAGAGACCCAGTACTTC
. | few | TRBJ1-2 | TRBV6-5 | CASSYTGLSFNYGYTF | TGTGCCAGCAGTTATACGGGCCTATCATTTAACTATGGCTACACCTTC
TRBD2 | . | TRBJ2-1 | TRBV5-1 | CASSLKGTTSNSYNEQFF | TGCGCCAGCAGCTTAAAAGGGACTACCTCCAACTCCTACAATGAGCAGTTCTTC
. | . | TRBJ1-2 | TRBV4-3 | CASSQGGQLYATNYGYTF | TGCGCCAGCAGCCAAGGTGGACAGCTGTATGCAACTAACTATGGCTACACCTTC
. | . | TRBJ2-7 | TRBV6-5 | CARGPEQYF | TGTGCCAGAGGGCCCGAGCAGTACTTC
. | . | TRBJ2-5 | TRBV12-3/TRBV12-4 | CASSKRPLGGPGETQYF | TGTGCCAGCAGTAAAAGACCCCTCGGGGGCCCTGGGGAGACCCAGTACTTC
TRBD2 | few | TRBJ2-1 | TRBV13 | CASSLSGLAGDGYNEQFF | TGTGCCAGCAGCTTATCGGGACTAGCGGGAGATGGGTACAATGAGCAGTTCTTC
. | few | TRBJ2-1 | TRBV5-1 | CASSSGGGLNNEQFF | TGCGCCAGCAGCTCTGGTGGGGGACTTAACAATGAGCAGTTCTTC
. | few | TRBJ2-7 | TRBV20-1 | CSARVPGFSYEQYF | TGCAGTGCTAGAGTCCCGGGCTTCTCCTACGAGCAGTACTTC
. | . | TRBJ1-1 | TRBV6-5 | CASSGGFTEAFF | TGTGCCAGCAGCGGGGGTTTCACTGAAGCTTTCTTT
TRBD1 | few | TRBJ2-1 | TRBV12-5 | CASGLFPGQLNNEQFF | TGTGCTAGTGGTTTGTTTCCGGGACAGCTCAACAATGAGCAGTTCTTC
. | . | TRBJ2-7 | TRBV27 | CASSPTGGAPYEQYF | TGTGCCAGCAGTCCCACAGGAGGAGCCCCCTACGAGCAGTACTTC
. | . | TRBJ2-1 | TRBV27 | CASSFPWQAGEQFF | TGTGCCAGCAGTTTCCCTTGGCAGGCCGGAGAGCAGTTCTTC
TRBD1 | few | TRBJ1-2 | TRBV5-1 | CASSPGQGHVSYGYTF | TGCGCCAGCAGTCCGGGACAGGGGCATGTTAGCTATGGCTACACCTTC
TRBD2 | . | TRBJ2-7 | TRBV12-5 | CASGAGTRYYEQYF | TGTGCTAGTGGTGCCGGGACTAGGTACTACGAGCAGTACTTC
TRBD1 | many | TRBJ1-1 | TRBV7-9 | CASSSLQGAEAFF | TGTGCCAGCAGCTCATTACAGGGGGCTGAAGCTTTCTTT
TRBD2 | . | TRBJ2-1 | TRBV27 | CASTTGGPGNEQFF | TGTGCCAGCACCACGGGAGGGCCGGGGAATGAGCAGTTCTTC
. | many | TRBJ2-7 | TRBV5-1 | CASSGTRAEQYF | TGCGCCAGCAGCGGGACACGGGCCGAGCAGTACTTC
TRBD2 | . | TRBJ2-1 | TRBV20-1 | CSALPSGNEQFF | TGCAGTGCTCTCCCTAGCGGCAATGAGCAGTTCTTC
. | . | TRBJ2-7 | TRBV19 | CASSIVGGPSEQYF | TGTGCCAGTAGTATTGTTGGGGGCCCTAGCGAGCAGTACTTC
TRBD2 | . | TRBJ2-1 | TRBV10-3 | CATGLAGGSINEQFF | TGTGCCACCGGACTAGCGGGGGGGAGCATCAATGAGCAGTTCTTC
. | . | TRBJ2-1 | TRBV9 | CASSRARGLDEQFF | TGTGCCAGCTCGAGGGCCAGGGGCTTGGATGAGCAGTTCTTC
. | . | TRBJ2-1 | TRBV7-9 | CASSLGVLGDEQFF | TGTGCCAGCAGCTTAGGAGTTCTGGGCGATGAGCAGTTCTTC
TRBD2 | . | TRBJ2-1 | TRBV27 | CASSWSGSEAYEQFF | TGTGCCAGCAGCTGGAGCGGGAGTGAAGCCTATGAGCAGTTCTTC
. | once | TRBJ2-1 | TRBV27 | CASSLSRAPLALNEQFF | TGTGCCAGCAGTTTATCGAGGGCCCCGTTGGCCTTAAATGAGCAGTTCTTC
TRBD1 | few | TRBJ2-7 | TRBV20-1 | CSAQGVAYEQYF | TGCAGTGCCCAGGGGGTGGCCTACGAGCAGTACTTC
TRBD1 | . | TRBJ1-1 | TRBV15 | CATSRQGGTGEAFF | TGTGCCACCAGCAGACAAGGGGGGACAGGTGAAGCTTTCTTT
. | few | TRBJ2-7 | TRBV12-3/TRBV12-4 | CASSPTGVGTYEQYF | TGTGCCAGCAGTCCGACGGGGGTAGGGACCTACGAGCAGTACTTC
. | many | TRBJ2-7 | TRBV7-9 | CASSNPPTGFTSF | TGTGCCAGCAGCAACCCACCGACAGGCTTTACGTCATTC
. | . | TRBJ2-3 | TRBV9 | CASSVEADTQYF | TGTGCCAGCAGCGTAGAGGCAGATACGCAGTATTTT
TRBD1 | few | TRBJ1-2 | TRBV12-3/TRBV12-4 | CASSPTGTGTGYTF | TGTGCCAGCAGTCCGACCGGGACAGGTACGGGCTACACCTTC
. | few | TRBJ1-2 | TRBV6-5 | CASSYSEGTRGYTF | TGTGCCAGCAGTTACTCGGAAGGGACTCGGGGCTACACCTTC
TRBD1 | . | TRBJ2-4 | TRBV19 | CASSWGQINIQYF | TGTGCCAGTAGCTGGGGACAGATAAACATTCAGTACTTC
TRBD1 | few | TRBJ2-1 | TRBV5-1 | CASSSRAQGANEQFF | TGCGCCAGCAGCTCGAGGGCACAGGGGGCGAATGAGCAGTTCTTC
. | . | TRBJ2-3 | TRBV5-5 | CASIGRRSDTQYF | TGTGCCAGCATCGGTCGTCGGTCCGATACGCAGTATTTT
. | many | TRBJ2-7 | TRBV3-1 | CASSPATIEQATGEQYF | TGTGCCAGCAGCCCCGCGACCATAGAACAGGCGACGGGCGAGCAGTACTTC
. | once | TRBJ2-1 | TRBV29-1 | CSANWHRDNEQFF | TGCAGCGCAAACTGGCACAGGGATAATGAGCAGTTCTTC
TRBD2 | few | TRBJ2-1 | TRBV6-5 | CASSSGLAGGPYAEQFF | TGTGCCAGCAGTTCGGGACTAGCGGGAGGGCCCTACGCCGAGCAGTTCTTC
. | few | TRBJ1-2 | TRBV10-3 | CAISENGYGYTF | TGTGCCATCAGTGAAAACGGCTATGGCTACACCTTC
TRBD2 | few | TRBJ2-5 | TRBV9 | CASSALAGSLGETQYF | TGTGCCAGCAGCGCACTAGCGGGGTCCTTGGGGGAGACCCAGTACTTC
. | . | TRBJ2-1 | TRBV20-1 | CSARDRRAGWYNEQFF | TGCAGTGCTAGAGATCGTCGAGCGGGTTGGTACAATGAGCAGTTCTTC
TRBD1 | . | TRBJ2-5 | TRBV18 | CASSPRDRGNQETQYF | TGTGCCAGCTCACCCCGGGACAGGGGGAATCAAGAGACCCAGTACTTC
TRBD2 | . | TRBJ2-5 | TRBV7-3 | CASSPTSGGAWETQYF | TGTGCCAGCAGTCCAACTAGCGGGGGGGCCTGGGAGACCCAGTACTTC
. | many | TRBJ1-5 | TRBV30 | CAWSQDSNQPQHF | TGTGCCTGGAGTCAGGATAGCAATCAGCCCCAGCATTTT
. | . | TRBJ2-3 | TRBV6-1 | CASTVQRYTDTQYF | TGTGCCAGCACCGTGCAGCGGTACACAGATACGCAGTATTTT